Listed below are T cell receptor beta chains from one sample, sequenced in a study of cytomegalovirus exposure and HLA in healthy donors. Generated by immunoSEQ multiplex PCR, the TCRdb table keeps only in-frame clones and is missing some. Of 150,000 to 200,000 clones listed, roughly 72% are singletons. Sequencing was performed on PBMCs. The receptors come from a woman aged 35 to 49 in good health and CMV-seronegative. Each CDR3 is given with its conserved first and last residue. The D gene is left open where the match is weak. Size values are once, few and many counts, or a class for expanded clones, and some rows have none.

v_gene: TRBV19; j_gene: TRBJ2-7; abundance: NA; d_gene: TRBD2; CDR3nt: TGTGCCAGTAGAACTAGCGGTGACTCCTACGAGCAGTACTTC; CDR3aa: CASRTSGDSYEQYF
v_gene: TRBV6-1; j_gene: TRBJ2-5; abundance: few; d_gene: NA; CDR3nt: TGTGCCAGCAGTGAAAACCAGATGCAGACCCAGTACTTC; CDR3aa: CASSENQMQTQYF
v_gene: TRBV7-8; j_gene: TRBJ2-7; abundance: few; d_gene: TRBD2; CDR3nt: TGTGCCAGCAGCCTATTATCGGGACTAGCTACCTACGAGCAGTACTTC; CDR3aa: CASSLLSGLATYEQYF
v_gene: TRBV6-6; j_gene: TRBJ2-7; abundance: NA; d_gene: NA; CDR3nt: TGTGCCAGCAGTTACTCCGGTTTCACCTCCTACGAGCAGTACTTC; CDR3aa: CASSYSGFTSYEQYF
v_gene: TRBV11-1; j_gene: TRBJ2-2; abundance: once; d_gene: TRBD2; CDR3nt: TGTGCCAGCAGCTTAGGACTAGCGTTCCGAGCGAACACCGGGGAGCTGTTTTTT; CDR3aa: CASSLGLAFRANTGELFF
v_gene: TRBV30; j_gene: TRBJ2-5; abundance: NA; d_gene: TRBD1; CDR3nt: TGTGCCTGGAGAGGGGGCCTCGAGCACCAAGAGACCCAGTACTTC; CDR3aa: CAWRGGLEHQETQYF
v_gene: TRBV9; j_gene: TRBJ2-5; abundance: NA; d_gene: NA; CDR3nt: TGTGCCAGCAGCGAGGGGGGGGGAGACCAAGAGACCCAGTACTTC; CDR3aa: CASSEGGGDQETQYF
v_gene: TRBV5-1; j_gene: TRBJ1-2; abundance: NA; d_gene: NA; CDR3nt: TGCGCCAGCAGCTTGTTGCCCCACTCCTATGGCTACACCTTC; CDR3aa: CASSLLPHSYGYTF
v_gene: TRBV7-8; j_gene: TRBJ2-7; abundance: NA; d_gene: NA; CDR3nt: TGTGCCAGCAGCTTAGGTTCGGCTAGTAATACCCACGAGCAGTACTTC; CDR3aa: CASSLGSASNTHEQYF
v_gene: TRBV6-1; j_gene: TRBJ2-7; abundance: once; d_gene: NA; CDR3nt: TGTGCCAGCAGTGAAGCAACTACCCCTCCTGGCGAGCAGTACTTC; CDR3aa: CASSEATTPPGEQYF
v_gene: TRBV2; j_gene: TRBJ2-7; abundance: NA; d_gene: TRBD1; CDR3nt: TGTGCCAGCAGTACCGGGACAGTTTACGAGCAGTACTTC; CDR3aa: CASSTGTVYEQYF
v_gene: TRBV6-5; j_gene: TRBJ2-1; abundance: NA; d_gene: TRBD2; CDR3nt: TGTGCCAGCAGTTCGGGACTAGCGGGCGTTGAACAGTTCTTC; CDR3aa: CASSSGLAGVEQFF
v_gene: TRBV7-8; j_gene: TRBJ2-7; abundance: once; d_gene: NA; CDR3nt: TGTGCCAGCAGCTTACGAGTGGGGGGTGGCTACGAGCAGTACTTC; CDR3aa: CASSLRVGGGYEQYF
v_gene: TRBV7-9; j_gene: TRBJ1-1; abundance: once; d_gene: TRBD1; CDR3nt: TGTGCCAGCAGCTTAGGGGACAGGGGGCGAGCTTTCTTT; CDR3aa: CASSLGDRGRAFF
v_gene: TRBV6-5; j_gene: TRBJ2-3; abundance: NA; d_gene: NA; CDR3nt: TGTGCCAGCAGTGCAGGGCGTTTCACAGATACGCAGTATTTT; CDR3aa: CASSAGRFTDTQYF
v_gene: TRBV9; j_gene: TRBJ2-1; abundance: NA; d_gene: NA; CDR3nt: TGTGCCAGCAGCGCCTTAGCGTTAGGATACAATGAGCAGTTCTTC; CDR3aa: CASSALALGYNEQFF
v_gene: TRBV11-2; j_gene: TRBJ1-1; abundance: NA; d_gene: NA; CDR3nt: TGTGCCAGCAGCTTAGCAGGGGAGGGAACTGAAGCTTTCTTT; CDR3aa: CASSLAGEGTEAFF
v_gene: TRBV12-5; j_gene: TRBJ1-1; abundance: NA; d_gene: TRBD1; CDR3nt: TGTGCTAGTGGCCCGACAGGGGTAACTGAAGCTTTCTTT; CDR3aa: CASGPTGVTEAFF
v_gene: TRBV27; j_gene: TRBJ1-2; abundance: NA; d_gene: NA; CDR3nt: TGTGCCAGCAGTTCCTTGGGGGGTGGGAATGGCTACACCTTC; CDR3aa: CASSSLGGGNGYTF
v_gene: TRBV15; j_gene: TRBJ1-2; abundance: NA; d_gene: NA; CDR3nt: TGTGCCACCAGCACCAACCCTGGGGGGGGGAACTATGGCTACACCTTC; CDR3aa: CATSTNPGGGNYGYTF
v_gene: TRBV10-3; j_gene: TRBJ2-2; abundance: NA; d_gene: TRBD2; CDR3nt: TGTGCCATCAGTGAGTCTAGCGGGAGGAGGACCGGGGAGCTGTTTTTT; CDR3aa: CAISESSGRRTGELFF
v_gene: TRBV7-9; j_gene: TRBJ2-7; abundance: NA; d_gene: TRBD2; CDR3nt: TGTGCCAGCAGCTTATCTCCCAGCGGGAGGTTGAACGAGCAGTACTTC; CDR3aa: CASSLSPSGRLNEQYF
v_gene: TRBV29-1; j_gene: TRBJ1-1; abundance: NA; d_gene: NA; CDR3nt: TGCAGCGGGGGCCTGCCGAACACTGAAGCTTTCTTT; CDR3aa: CSGGLPNTEAFF
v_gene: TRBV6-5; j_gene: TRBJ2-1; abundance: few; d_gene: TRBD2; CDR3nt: TGTGCCAGCAGTCGTAAGCGGGAGGGCCTTTTTGAGCAGTTCTTC; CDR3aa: CASSRKREGLFEQFF
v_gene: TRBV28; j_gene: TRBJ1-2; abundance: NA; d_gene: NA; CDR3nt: TGTGCCAGCAGTCCCCGGGACACCGTGCCTACCTATGGCTACACCTTC; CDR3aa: CASSPRDTVPTYGYTF
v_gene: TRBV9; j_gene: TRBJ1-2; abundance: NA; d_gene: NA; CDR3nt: TGTGCCAGCAGCGTAGATAGGGGTTCCCTCTATGGCTACACCTTC; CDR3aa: CASSVDRGSLYGYTF
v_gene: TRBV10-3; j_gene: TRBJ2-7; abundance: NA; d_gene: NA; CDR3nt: TGTGCCATCACCCCCGACAGAGCACAAACCTACGAGCAGTACTTC; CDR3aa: CAITPDRAQTYEQYF
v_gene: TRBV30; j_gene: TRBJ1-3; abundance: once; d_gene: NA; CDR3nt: TGTGCCTGGAGTGAGGCCCCGGGATCAGGAAACACCATATATTTT; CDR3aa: CAWSEAPGSGNTIYF
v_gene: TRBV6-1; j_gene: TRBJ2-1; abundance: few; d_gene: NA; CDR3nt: TGTGCCAGCAGGTCTCCCGGACAGAGCTACAATGAGCAGTTCTTC; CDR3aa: CASRSPGQSYNEQFF
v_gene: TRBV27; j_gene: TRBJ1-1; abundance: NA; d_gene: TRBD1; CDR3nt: TGTGCCAGCAGTTTCGACAGGGGAACTGAAGCTTTCTTT; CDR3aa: CASSFDRGTEAFF
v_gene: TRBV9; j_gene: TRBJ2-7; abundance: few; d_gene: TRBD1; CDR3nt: TGTGCCAGCAGCGTAGGACAGGGGGCTTACGAGCAGTACTTC; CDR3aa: CASSVGQGAYEQYF
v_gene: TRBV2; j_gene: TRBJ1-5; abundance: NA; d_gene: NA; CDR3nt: TGTGCCAGCAGCCTACAGGGAATAGGTCAGCCCCAGCATTTT; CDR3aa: CASSLQGIGQPQHF
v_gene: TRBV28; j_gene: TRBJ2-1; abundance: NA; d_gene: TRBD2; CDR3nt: TGTGCCACCGCGGGAGGGCCGTGGAATGAGCAGTTCTTC; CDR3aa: CATAGGPWNEQFF
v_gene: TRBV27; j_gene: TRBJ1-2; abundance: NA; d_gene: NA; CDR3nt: TGTGCCAGCAGCTTCCTGGGAGGCAACTATGGCTACACCTTC; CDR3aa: CASSFLGGNYGYTF
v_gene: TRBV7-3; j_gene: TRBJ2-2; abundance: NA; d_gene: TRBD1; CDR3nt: TGTGCCAGCAGCTCCGGGACAGCCTCCACCGGGGAGCTGTTTTTT; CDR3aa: CASSSGTASTGELFF
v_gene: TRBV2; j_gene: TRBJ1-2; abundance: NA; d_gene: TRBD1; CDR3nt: TGTGCCAGCAGTCCCCGACAGGGCGATGGCTACACCTTC; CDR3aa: CASSPRQGDGYTF
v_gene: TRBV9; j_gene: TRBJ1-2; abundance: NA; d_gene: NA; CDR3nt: TGTGCCAGCAGCGTAGGAACAGAAAACTATGGCTACACCTTC; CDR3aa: CASSVGTENYGYTF
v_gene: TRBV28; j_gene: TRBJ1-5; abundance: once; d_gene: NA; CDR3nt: TGTGCCAGCAGAACCGGGACAAGGGGAGTTCAGCCCCAGCATTTT; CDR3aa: CASRTGTRGVQPQHF
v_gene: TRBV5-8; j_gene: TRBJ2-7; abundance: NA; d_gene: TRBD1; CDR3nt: TGTGCCAGCAGCTTGGGACAGGGGCCCTACGAGCAGTACTTC; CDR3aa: CASSLGQGPYEQYF
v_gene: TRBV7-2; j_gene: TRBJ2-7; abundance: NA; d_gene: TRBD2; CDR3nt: TGTGCCAGCGTCTCGGGACTAGCGGGTTCCTACGAGCAGTACTTC; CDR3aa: CASVSGLAGSYEQYF
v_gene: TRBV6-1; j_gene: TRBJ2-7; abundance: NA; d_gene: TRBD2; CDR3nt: TGTGCCAGCAGGTTAGCGGGAGGAGCCTACGAGCAGTACTTC; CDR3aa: CASRLAGGAYEQYF
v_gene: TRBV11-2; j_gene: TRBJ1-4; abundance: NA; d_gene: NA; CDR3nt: TGTGCCAGCAGCTTAGGGGGGGGGACTAATGAAAAACTGTTTTTT; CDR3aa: CASSLGGGTNEKLFF
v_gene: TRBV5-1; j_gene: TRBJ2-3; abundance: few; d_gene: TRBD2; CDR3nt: TGCGCCAGCAGCTTGGGGCTAGCGGGAGACACGCAGTATTTT; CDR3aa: CASSLGLAGDTQYF
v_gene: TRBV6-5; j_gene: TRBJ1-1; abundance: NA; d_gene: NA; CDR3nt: TGTGCCAGCAGTTACGCAGGTAACACTGAAGCTTTCTTT; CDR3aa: CASSYAGNTEAFF
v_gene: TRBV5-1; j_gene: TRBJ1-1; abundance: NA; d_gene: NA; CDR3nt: TGCGCCAGCAGCTCCCTAACATTTACAGGTGAAGCTTTCTTT; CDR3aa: CASSSLTFTGEAFF
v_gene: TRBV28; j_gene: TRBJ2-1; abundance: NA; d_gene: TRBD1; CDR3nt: TGTGCCAGCAGCCACAGGGGGCGATCGGCAAATGAGCAGTTCTTC; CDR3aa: CASSHRGRSANEQFF
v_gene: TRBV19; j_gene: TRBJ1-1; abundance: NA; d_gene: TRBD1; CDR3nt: TGTGCCAGTAGTATGGACAGGGGGAACACTGAAGCTTTCTTT; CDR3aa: CASSMDRGNTEAFF
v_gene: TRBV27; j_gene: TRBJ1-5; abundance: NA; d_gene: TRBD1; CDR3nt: TGTGCCAGCAGTCCAGGGACAGGCAATCAGCCCCAGCATTTT; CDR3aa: CASSPGTGNQPQHF
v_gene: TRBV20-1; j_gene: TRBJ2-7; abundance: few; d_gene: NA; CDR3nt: TGCAGTGCCAGACCTAGCGTCGGGCAGTACTTC; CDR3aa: CSARPSVGQYF
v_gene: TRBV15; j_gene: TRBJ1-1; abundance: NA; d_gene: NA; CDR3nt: TGTGCCACCAGCACACTCTCTGCAGCCCCCCGGGACACTGAAGCTTTCTTT; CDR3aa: CATSTLSAAPRDTEAFF
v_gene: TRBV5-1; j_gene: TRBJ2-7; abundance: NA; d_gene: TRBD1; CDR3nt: TGCGCCAGCAGCGGGGGACAGGGGCTCGACGAGCAGTACTTC; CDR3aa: CASSGGQGLDEQYF
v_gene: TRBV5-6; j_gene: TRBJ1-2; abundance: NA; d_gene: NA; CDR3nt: TGTGCCAGCAGCTACCTCCGGGACGTCCAGCGGTGGGGGGATGGCTACACCTTC; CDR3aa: CASSYLRDVQRWGDGYTF
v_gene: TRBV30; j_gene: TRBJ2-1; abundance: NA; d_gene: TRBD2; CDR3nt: TGTGCCTGGAGTGTACGGGAAGAACGGGAGGGCCGGAATGAGCAGTTCTTC; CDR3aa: CAWSVREEREGRNEQFF